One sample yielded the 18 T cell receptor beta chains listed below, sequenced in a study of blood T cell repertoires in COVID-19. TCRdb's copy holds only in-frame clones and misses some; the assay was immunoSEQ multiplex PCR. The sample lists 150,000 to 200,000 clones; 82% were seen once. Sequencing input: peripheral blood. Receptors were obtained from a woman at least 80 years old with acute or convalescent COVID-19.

The CDR3 loop is CAWSASAQQFF. The CDR3 DNA sequence: TGTGCCTGGAGTGCGAGCGCGCAGCAGTTCTTC. V and J are TRBV30 and TRBJ2-1, with unresolved D. Trimming stripped 1 base from V and 11 bases from J, with 9 bases between. The CDR3 totals 11 residues. The germline CDR1 and CDR2 sequences are GTSNPN and SVGIG (reference sequence).

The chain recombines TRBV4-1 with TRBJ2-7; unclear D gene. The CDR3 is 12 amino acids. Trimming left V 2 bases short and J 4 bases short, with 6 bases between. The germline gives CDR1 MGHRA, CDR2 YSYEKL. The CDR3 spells CASSQSGYEQYF. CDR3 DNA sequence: TGCGCCAGCAGCCAATCGGGTTACGAGCAGTACTTC.

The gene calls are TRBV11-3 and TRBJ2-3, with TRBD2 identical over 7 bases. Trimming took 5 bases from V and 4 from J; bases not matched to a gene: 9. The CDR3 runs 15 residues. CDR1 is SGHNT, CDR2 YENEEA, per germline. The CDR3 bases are TGTGCCAGCAGCCCAGGACTAGTCTTCTCAGATACGCAGTATTTT. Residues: CASSPGLVFSDTQYF.

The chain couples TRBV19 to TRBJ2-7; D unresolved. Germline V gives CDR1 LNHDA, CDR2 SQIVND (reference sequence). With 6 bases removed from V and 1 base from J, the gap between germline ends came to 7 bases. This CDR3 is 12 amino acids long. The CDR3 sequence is CASSVGSYEQYF. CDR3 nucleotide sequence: TGTGCCAGTAGCGTCGGTTCCTACGAGCAGTACTTC.

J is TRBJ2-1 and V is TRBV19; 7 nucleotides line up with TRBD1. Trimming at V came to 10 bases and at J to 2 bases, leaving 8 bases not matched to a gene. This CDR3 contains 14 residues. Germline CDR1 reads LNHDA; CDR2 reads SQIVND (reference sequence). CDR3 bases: TGTGCCACCTTGACAGGGAGAACCTACAATGAGCAGTTCTTC. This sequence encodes CATLTGRTYNEQFF.

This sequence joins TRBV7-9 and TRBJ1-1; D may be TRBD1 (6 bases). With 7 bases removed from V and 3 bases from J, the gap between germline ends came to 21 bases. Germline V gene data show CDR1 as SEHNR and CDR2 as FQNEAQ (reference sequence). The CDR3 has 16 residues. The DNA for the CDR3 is TGTGCCAGCACGATCTGGGGGCCCCGGGAGGACACTGAAGCTTTCTTT. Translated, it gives CASTIWGPREDTEAFF.

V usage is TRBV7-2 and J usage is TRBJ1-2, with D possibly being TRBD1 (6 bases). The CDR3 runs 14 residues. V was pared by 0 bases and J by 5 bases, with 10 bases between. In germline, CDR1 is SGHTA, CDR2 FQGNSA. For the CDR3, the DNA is TGTGCCAGCAGCTTAGCTCGGACAGTATATGGCTACACCTTC. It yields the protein CASSLARTVYGYTF. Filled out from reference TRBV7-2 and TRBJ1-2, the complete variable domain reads GAGVSQSPSNKVTEKGKDVELRCDPISGHTALYWYRQSLGQGLEFLIYFQGNSAPDKSGLPSDRFSAERTGGSVSTLTIQRTQQEDSAVYLCASSLARTVYGYTFGSGTRLTVV.

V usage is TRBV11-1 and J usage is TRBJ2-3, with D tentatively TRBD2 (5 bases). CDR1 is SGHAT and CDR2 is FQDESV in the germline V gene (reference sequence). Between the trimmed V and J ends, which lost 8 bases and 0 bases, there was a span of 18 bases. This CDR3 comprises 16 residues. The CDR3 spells CASSPFIGISTDTQYF. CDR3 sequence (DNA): TGTGCCAGCTCCCCCTTCATCGGGATAAGCACAGATACGCAGTATTTT.

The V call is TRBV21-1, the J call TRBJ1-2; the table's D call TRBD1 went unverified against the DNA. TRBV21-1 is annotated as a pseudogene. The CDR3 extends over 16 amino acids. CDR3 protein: CASSKEEGDRNYGYTF. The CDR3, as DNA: TGTGCCAGCAGCAAAGAAGAAGGAGACAGAAACTATGGCTACACCTTC.

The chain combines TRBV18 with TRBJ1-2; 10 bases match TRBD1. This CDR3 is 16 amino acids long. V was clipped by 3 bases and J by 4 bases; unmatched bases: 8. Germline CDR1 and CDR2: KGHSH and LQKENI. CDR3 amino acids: CASSPGGTGEIYGYTF. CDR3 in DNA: TGTGCCAGCTCACCGGGCGGGACAGGGGAGATCTATGGCTACACCTTC.

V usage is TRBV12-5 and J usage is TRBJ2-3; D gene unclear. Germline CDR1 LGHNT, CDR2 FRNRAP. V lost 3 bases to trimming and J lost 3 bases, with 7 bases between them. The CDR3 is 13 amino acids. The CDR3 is CASGLALTDTQYF. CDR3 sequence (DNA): TGTGCTAGTGGTTTAGCATTAACAGATACGCAGTATTTT.

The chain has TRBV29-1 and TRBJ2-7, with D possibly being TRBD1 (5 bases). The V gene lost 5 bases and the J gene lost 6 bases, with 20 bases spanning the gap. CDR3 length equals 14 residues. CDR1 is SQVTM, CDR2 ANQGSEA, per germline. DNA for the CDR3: TGCAGCGTTAGTAGTCAGGGTGCGGCAGGCGAGCAGTACTTC. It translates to CSVSSQGAAGEQYF.

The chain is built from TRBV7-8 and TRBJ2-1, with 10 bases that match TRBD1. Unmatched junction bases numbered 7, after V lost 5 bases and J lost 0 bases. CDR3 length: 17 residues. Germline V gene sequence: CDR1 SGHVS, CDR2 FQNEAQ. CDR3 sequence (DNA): TGTGCCAGCAGCCCATCCTGGACAGGGGGCTCCTACAATGAGCAGTTCTTC. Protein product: CASSPSWTGGSYNEQFF.

DNA of the CDR3: TGTGCCAGCTCACCACAGGGATGGGCGGGAACTGAAGCTTTCTTT. Residues: CASSPQGWAGTEAFF. The gene calls are TRBV18 and TRBJ1-1, with D hard to call. CDR1 is KGHSH, CDR2 LQKENI, per germline. V gave up 1 base and J gave up 5 bases, with 14 bases separating them. The CDR3 has 15 amino acids.

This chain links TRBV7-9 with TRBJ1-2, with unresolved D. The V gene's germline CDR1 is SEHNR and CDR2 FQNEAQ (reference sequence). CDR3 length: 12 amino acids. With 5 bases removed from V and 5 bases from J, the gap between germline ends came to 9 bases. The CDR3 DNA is TGTGCCAGCAGCCTTGGCCTTTATGGCTACACCTTC. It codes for CASSLGLYGYTF.

The CDR3 coding sequence is TGTGCCAGCAGTTACTCGGCGGGAGTCCCAGATACGCAGTATTTT. This gives the protein CASSYSAGVPDTQYF. The chain uses TRBV6-5 and TRBJ2-3; 7 nucleotides line up with TRBD2. The V and J ends lost 0 bases and 4 bases, in that order; junction bases with no gene match: 4. The germline V gene encodes CDR1 MNHEY and CDR2 SVGAGI. This CDR3 region has 15 residues.

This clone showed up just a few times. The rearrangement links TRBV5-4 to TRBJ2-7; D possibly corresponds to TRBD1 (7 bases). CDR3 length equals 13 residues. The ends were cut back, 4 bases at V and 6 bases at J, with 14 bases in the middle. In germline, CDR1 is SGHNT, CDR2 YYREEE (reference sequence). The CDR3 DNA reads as TGTGCCAGCAGCCTCCTCCAGGGGGGCGAGCAGTACTTC. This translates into CASSLLQGGEQYF.

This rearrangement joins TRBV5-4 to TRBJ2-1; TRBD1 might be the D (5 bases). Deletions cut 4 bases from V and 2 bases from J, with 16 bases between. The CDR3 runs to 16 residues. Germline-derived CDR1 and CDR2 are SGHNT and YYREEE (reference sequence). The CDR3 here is CASSLGAPTTYNEQFF. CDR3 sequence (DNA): TGTGCCAGCAGCCTAGGGGCCCCGACCACCTACAATGAGCAGTTCTTC.